The 20 T cell receptor beta chains below all came from one sample that was sequenced in a study of blood T cell repertoires in COVID-19. The table came from immunoSEQ multiplex PCR; TCRdb's copy has only in-frame clones and leaves some out. This repertoire shows about 75,000 clones, approximately 90% found once; its top ten account for approximately 19%. The sample comprised peripheral blood. The receptors come from a human donor in a cohort sampled during active COVID-19.

This clone was seen once. The V call is TRBV20-1, the J call TRBJ2-5; D ambiguous. V was pared by 3 bases and J by 5 bases, with 16 bases between. This CDR3 is 14 amino acids long. In germline, CDR1 is DFQATT, CDR2 SNEGSKA (reference sequence). The CDR3 DNA reads as TGCAGTGCTAGTGGTCTAGGAGTGGAGGAGACCCAGTACTTC. This codes for CSASGLGVEETQYF.

The chain has TRBV10-2 and TRBJ1-2; TRBD1 agrees at 7 bases. The CDR3 spans 14 residues. The germline V gene has CDR1 WSHSY and CDR2 SAAADI. V lost 6 bases, J lost 0 bases, and 4 bases stayed unmatched. DNA of the CDR3: TGCGCCAGCAGATTCGGACAGGCTAACTATGGCTACACCTTC. Its translation is CASRFGQANYGYTF.

The V call is TRBV10-3, the J call TRBJ1-1, with 8 positions matching TRBD1. The trim removed 6 bases at V and 0 bases at J, leaving 9 bases unmatched. There are 16 residues in the CDR3. In germline, CDR1 is ENHRY, CDR2 SYGVKD. The CDR3 reads CAIRPRTGSLNTEAFF. The CDR3 DNA is TGTGCCATCAGGCCTCGGACAGGGTCCCTGAACACTGAAGCTTTCTTT.

The chain links TRBV5-1 to TRBJ2-5; D might be TRBD1 (6 bases). The CDR3 loop spans 16 amino acids. With 2 bases removed from V and 4 bases from J, the gap between germline ends came to 18 bases. Germline CDR1 is SGHRS and CDR2 is YFSETQ. The CDR3 is CASSLIPWQGSETQYF. Written as DNA, the CDR3 is TGCGCCAGCAGCTTAATCCCATGGCAGGGGTCAGAGACCCAGTACTTC.

The rearrangement uses TRBV18 and TRBJ1-5, with D possibly TRBD1 on 5 matching bases. The CDR3 is made up of 13 amino acids. In germline, CDR1 is KGHSH, CDR2 LQKENI. Deletions cut 3 bases from V and 4 bases from J, with 7 bases between. The CDR3 bases are TGTGCCAGCTCACCTACAGGTAATCAGCCCCAGCATTTT. Amino acids: CASSPTGNQPQHF.

The CDR3 reads CASSSGGASGEQFF. The CDR3 DNA reads as TGTGCCAGCAGTAGCGGGGGGGCTTCCGGGGAGCAGTTCTTC. The rearrangement links TRBV6-5 to TRBJ2-1, with TRBD2 matching over 10 bases. The CDR3 loop spans 14 amino acids. Germline CDR1 MNHEY, CDR2 SVGAGI. V shed 5 bases, J shed 10 bases, and the junction held 8 bases outside the gene matches.

The rearrangement joins TRBV4-3 to TRBJ2-2; D is undetermined. V dropped 0 bases and J dropped 4 bases, with 9 bases sitting between them. The CDR3 is 15 residues long. Germline V gene data show CDR1 as LGHNA and CDR2 as YSLEER. The CDR3: CASSQDKLSTGELFF. CDR3 bases: TGCGCCAGCAGCCAAGATAAGCTTAGCACCGGGGAGCTGTTTTTT.

This rearrangement joins TRBV7-7 to TRBJ1-4, with 8 nucleotides matching TRBD1. In germline, CDR1 is SSHAT, CDR2 FNYEAQ (reference sequence). V shed 5 bases, J shed 3 bases, and the junction held 8 bases outside the gene matches. This CDR3 is 16 amino acids long. The CDR3 spells CASSLQGQEANEKLFF. CDR3 in DNA: TGTGCCAGCAGCCTACAGGGACAGGAAGCTAATGAAAAACTGTTTTTT.

The chain has TRBV9 and TRBJ2-2, with 10 positions matching TRBD2. The ends lost 3 bases at V and 1 base at J; junction bases unmatched: 9. Germline values: CDR1 SGDLS, CDR2 YYNGEE. This CDR3 has 18 residues. CDR3 amino acids: CASSGQGLAKRNTGELFF. CDR3 in DNA: TGTGCCAGCAGCGGCCAGGGACTAGCGAAAAGGAACACCGGGGAGCTGTTTTTT.

The V and J genes are TRBV2 and TRBJ2-3; 8 bases align to TRBD2. Germline loops: CDR1 SNHLY, CDR2 FYNNEI. The V gene end was trimmed by 3 bases and the J gene end by 2 bases; junction bases not matched to a gene: 4. This CDR3 has 15 residues. As DNA, the CDR3 is TGTGCCAGCAGTGACCAGCGGGGGAACACAGATACGCAGTATTTT. Protein product: CASSDQRGNTDTQYF.

This chain uses TRBV3-1 (or the pseudogene TRBV3-2) with TRBJ1-2; no clear D. The CDR3 consists of 14 residues. Germline-derived CDR1 and CDR2 are LGHDT and YNNKEL (reference sequence). The V and J ends lost 0 bases and 5 bases respectively, with 10 bases between them. The CDR3 nucleotides read TGTGCCAGCAGCCAAGATTTGCGTCCATATGGCTACACCTTC. Protein product: CASSQDLRPYGYTF.

This clone has more than one count but fewer than ten. The chain joins TRBV2 to TRBJ2-5; 11 nucleotides agree with TRBD2. CDR1 is SNHLY, CDR2 FYNNEI, per germline. After removal of 6 bases from V and 4 bases from J, the junction contained 4 bases not matched to a gene. The CDR3 is 14 amino acids. CDR3 nucleotides: TGTGCCAGCAGCATCGGGACTAGCGGAGAGACCCAGTACTTC. It yields the protein CASSIGTSGETQYF.

This clone was seen just once. The CDR3 loop is CASSPDRANTEAFF. The DNA for the CDR3 is TGTGCCAGTAGTCCCGACAGGGCGAACACTGAAGCTTTCTTT. J is TRBJ1-1 and V is TRBV19, with 7 bases fitting TRBD1. The CDR3 extends over 14 amino acids. Germline V gives CDR1 LNHDA, CDR2 SQIVND (reference sequence). With 5 bases clipped from V and 1 base from J, the junction kept 4 bases outside the gene matches. The full variable domain, completed using reference TRBV19 and TRBJ1-1, is DGGITQSPKYLFRKEGQNVTLSCEQNLNHDAMYWYRQDPGQGLRLIYYSQIVNDFQKGDIAEGYSVSREKKESFPLTVTSAQKNPTAFYLCASSPDRANTEAFFGQGTRLTVV.

This chain links TRBV24-1 with TRBJ1-6; TRBD1 aligns across 8 bases. The germline CDR1 and CDR2 sequences are KGHDR and SFDVKD. Trimming took 6 bases from V and 5 from J; bases not matched to a gene: 5. This CDR3 contains 15 residues. The CDR3 nucleotides are TGTGCCACCAGTTCCGGACAGGGACATAATTCACCCCTCCACTTT. This sequence encodes CATSSGQGHNSPLHF.

The chain recombines TRBV7-9 with TRBJ2-7; 7 bases fit TRBD1. This CDR3 is built from 16 residues. The germline V gene encodes CDR1 SEHNR and CDR2 FQNEAQ (reference sequence). V dropped 5 bases and J dropped 3; count of bases not matched to a gene: 13. CDR3 nucleotides: TGTGCCAGCAGCATCCTCCGGGACAGAGATATCTACGAGCAGTACTTC. Translated, it gives CASSILRDRDIYEQYF. Supplemented by reference TRBV7-9 and TRBJ2-7, the full variable domain reads DTGVSQNPRHKITKRGQNVTFRCDPISEHNRLYWYRQTLGQGPEFLTYFQNEAQLEKSRLLSDRFSAERPKGSFSTLEIQRTEQGDSAMYLCASSILRDRDIYEQYFGPGTRLTVT.

This clone appeared a single time. The gene calls are TRBV4-1 and TRBJ2-7, with 9 positions matching TRBD1. The CDR3 contains 14 residues. Germline CDR1 reads MGHRA; CDR2 reads YSYEKL. V trimming: 4 bases; J trimming: 4 bases; junction bases outside the gene matches: 5. CDR3 sequence (DNA): TGCGCCAGCAGCCGGCCGGGACAGGGATACGAGCAGTACTTC. It encodes CASSRPGQGYEQYF.

V usage is TRBV18 and J usage is TRBJ2-1, with 9 bases that match TRBD1. The CDR3 covers 12 residues. In germline, CDR1 is KGHSH, CDR2 LQKENI. The trim removed 4 bases at V and 14 bases at J, leaving 6 bases unmatched. In DNA form, the CDR3 reads TGTGCCAGCTCACTAAGCCGGGACAGGGAGTTCTTC. It codes for CASSLSRDREFF.

This chain connects TRBV5-1 to TRBJ2-1; the D gene is possibly TRBD2 (5 bases). The germline gives CDR1 SGHRS, CDR2 YFSETQ. The V gene lost 6 bases and the J gene lost 2 bases, with 18 bases spanning the gap. CDR3 size: 16 residues. The CDR3 region is CASTMGDILTYNEQFF. The CDR3 bases are TGCGCCAGCACTATGGGAGACATACTAACCTACAATGAGCAGTTCTTC.

The gene calls are TRBV4-3 and TRBJ1-4; 7 positions match TRBD1. The germline CDR1 and CDR2 sequences are LGHNA and YSLEER. V gave up 4 bases and J gave up 7 bases; unmatched junction bases: 9. The CDR3 length is 15 residues. CDR3 nucleotides: TGCGCCAGCAGCCTCAGACAGGGAGGAGGTGAAAAACTGTTTTTT. Protein product: CASSLRQGGGEKLFF.

This clone was seen a handful of times. The gene calls are TRBV14 and TRBJ1-2; D remains ambiguous. V lost 7 bases, J lost 2 bases, and 11 bases lay in between. The CDR3 covers 13 residues. CDR1 and CDR2 from the germline V gene are SGHDN and FVKESK. This chain's CDR3 is CASTTGTNYGYTF. The CDR3 coding sequence is TGTGCCAGCACTACGGGAACGAACTATGGCTACACCTTC.